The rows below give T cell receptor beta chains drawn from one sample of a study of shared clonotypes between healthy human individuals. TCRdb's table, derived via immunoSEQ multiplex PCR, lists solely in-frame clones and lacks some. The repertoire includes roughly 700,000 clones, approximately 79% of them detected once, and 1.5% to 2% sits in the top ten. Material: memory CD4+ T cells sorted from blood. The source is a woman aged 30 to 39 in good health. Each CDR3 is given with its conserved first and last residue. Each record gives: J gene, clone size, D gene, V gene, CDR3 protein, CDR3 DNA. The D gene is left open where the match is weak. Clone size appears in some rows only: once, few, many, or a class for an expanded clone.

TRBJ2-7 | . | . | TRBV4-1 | CASSQESWETYEQYF | TGCGCCAGCAGCCAAGAATCTTGGGAAACCTACGAGCAGTACTTC
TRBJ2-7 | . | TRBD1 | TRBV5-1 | CASSWGTGPTSYEQYF | TGCGCCAGCAGCTGGGGGACAGGGCCTACCTCCTACGAGCAGTACTTC
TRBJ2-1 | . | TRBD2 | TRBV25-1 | CASSGPYSGRADEQFF | TGTGCCAGCAGTGGACCGTATAGCGGGAGGGCTGATGAGCAGTTCTTC
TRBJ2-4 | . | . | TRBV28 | CASSLPARTLAKNIQYF | TGTGCCAGCAGTTTACCGGCTCGGACTCTGGCCAAAAACATTCAGTACTTC
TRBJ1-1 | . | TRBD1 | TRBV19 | CASTRGDANTEAFF | TGTGCCAGTACCAGGGGGGATGCGAACACTGAAGCTTTCTTT
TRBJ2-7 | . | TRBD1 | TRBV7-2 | CASSSRTGSHEQYF | TGTGCCAGCAGCTCGAGGACAGGGTCCCACGAGCAGTACTTC
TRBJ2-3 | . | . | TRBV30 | CAWSERWGRVVSDTQYF | TGTGCCTGGAGTGAACGGTGGGGAAGGGTAGTGTCAGATACGCAGTATTTT
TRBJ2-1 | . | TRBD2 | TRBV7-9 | CASSWRLAGGLSSYNEQFF | TGTGCCAGCAGCTGGAGACTAGCGGGTGGGCTGAGCTCCTACAATGAGCAGTTCTTC
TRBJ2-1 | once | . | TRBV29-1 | CSARQQGGLGAYNEQFF | TGCAGCGCACGACAGCAGGGGGGCCTAGGGGCCTACAATGAGCAGTTCTTC
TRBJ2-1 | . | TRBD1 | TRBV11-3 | CASSSTGGNEQFF | TGTGCCAGCAGCTCCACAGGGGGGAATGAGCAGTTCTTC
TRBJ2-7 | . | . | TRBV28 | CASSSSRVLTHEQYF | TGTGCCAGCAGTTCGTCCAGGGTCCTAACTCACGAGCAGTACTTC
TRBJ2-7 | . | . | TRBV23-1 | CASSQSSQWGLYEQYF | TGCGCCAGCAGTCAATCTTCACAGTGGGGCCTCTACGAGCAGTACTTC
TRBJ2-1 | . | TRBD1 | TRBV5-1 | CASSRMTGGSYNEQFF | TGCGCCAGCAGCAGGATGACAGGGGGCTCCTACAATGAGCAGTTCTTC
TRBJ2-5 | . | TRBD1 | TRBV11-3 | CASSLGDREETQYF | TGTGCCAGCAGCTTAGGGGACAGAGAAGAGACCCAGTACTTC
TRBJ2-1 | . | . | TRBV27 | CASSDNEQFF | TGTGCCAGCAGCGATAATGAGCAGTTCTTC
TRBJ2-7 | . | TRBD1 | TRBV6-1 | CASRPSTGSGFRQYF | TGTGCCAGCAGACCATCGACAGGGTCAGGCTTTCGGCAGTACTTC
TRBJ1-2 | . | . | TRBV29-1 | CSVTNRVIDYGYTF | TGCAGCGTTACCAACAGGGTTATTGACTATGGCTACACCTTC
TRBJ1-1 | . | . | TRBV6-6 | CAVGNGGVTEAFF | TGTGCCGTCGGGAACGGGGGGGTCACTGAAGCTTTCTTT
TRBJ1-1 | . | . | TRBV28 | CASSPLGGLDITEAFF | TGTGCCAGCAGTCCTCTTGGGGGGCTGGATATCACTGAAGCTTTCTTT
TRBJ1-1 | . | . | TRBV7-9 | CASSLTGHWNTEAFF | TGTGCCAGCAGCTTGACAGGACATTGGAACACTGAAGCTTTCTTT
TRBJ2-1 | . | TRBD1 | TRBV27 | CASRPNRGNEQFF | TGTGCCAGCAGACCCAACAGGGGCAATGAGCAGTTCTTC
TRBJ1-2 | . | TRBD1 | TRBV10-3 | CAISESQGANYGYTF | TGTGCCATCAGTGAGTCCCAGGGGGCTAACTATGGCTACACCTTC